The clone carrying this T cell receptor (beta chain) has a count of ten or more. Its antigen is as yet unknown. One junction end disagrees with the germline gene, perhaps due to a read error. This CDR3 is 15 amino acids long. The germline gives CDR1 SGHTA, CDR2 FQGNSA. With a J-beta primer mix and a sample-barcoded 5' primer, a second PCR ran about 7 to 12 cycles. The template-switch adaptor was a 5' adaptor with 12 random nucleotides. It tagged each cDNA molecule. TCRdb ran MiXCR on the 5' RACE reads and lists one entry per CDR3 protein. This table has roughly 680,000 distinct CDR3 sequences, over 40% appearing once. The sample comes from a study of blood T cells in healthy people across ages. General observations from the study: Naive T cell percentage strongly correlated with TCR beta diversity. The unsorted PBMCs prevented any conclusive comparison of naive versus antigen-experienced cells. The recorded TCR beta diversity per million T cells decreased in a roughly linear manner with age.

Sequenced material: blood. This TCR derives from a woman aged 80 or over in good health. The chain has TRBV7-2 and TRBJ2-3; TRBD1 might be the D (6 bases). The DNA for the CDR3 is TGTGCCAGCAGTTTAGTCGGGCAGGGGACAGATACGCAGTATTTT. Translation: CASSLVGQGTDTQYF.